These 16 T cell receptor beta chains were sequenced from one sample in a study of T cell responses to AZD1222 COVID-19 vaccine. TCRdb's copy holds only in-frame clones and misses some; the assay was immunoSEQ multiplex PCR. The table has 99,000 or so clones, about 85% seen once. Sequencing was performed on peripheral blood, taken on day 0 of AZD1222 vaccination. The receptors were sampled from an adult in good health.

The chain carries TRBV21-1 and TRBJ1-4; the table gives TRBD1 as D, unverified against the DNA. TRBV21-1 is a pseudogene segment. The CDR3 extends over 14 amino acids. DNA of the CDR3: TGTGCCAGCTGGCGACAGCAAAAGGGTGAAAAACTGTTTTTT. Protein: CASWRQQKGEKLFF.

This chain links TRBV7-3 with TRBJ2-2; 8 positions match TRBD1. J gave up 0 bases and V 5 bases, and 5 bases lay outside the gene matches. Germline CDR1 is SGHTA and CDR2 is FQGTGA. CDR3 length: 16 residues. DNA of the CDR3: TGTGCCAGCAGCCAACAGGGGGGCACGAACACCGGGGAGCTGTTTTTT. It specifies CASSQQGGTNTGELFF.

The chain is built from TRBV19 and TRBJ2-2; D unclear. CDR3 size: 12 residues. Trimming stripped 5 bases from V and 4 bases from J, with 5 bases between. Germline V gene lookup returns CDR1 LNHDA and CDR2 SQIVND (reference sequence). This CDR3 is CASSPFTGELFF. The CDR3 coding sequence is TGTGCCAGTAGTCCCTTCACCGGGGAGCTGTTTTTT.

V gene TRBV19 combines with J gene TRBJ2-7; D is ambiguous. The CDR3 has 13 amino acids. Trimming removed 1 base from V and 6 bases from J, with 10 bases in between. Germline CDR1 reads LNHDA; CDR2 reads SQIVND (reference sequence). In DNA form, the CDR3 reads TGTGCCAGTAGTATAGGGGCTTCGGGCGAGCAGTACGTC. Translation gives CASSIGASGEQYV.

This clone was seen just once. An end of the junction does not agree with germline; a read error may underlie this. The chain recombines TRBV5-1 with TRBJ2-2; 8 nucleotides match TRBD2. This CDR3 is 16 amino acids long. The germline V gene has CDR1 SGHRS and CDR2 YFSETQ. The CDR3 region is CASSPAGDANTGELFF. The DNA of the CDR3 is TGTGCCAGCAGCCCAGCGGGAGATGCGAACACCGGGGAGCTGTTTTTT.

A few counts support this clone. The CDR3 nucleotides are TGTGCCAGCAGCGGATTAGGTGAAAAACTGTTTTTT. Translated: CASSGLGEKLFF. The genes are TRBV4-2 and TRBJ1-4; D gene unclear. CDR1 is LGHNA, CDR2 YNFKEQ, per germline. V lost 5 bases and J lost 7, with 8 bases in between. This CDR3 has 12 amino acids.

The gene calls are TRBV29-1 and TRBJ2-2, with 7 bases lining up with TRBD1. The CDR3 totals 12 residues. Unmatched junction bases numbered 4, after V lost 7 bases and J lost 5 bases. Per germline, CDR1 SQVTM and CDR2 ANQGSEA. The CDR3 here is CSGIQGTGELFF. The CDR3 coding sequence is TGCAGCGGGATACAGGGGACCGGGGAGCTGTTTTTT.

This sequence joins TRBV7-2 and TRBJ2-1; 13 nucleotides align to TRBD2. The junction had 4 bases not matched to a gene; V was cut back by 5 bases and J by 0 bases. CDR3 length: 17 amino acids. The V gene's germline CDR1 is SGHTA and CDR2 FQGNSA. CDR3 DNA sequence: TGTGCCAGCAGCGGGACTAGCGGGGCTAGCTCCTACAATGAGCAGTTCTTC. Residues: CASSGTSGASSYNEQFF.

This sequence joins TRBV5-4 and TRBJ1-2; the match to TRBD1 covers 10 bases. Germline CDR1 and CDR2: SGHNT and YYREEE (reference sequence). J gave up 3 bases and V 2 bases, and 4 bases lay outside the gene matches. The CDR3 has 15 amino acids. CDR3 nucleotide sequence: TGTGCCAGCAGCTTACCCGGGACAGGGGACTATGGCTACACCTTC. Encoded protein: CASSLPGTGDYGYTF.

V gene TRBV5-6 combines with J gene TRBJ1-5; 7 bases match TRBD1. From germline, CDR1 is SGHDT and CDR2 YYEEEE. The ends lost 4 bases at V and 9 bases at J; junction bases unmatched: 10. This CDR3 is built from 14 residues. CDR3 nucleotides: TGTGCCAGCAGCCGGTGGGACAGTTCTCGGCCCCAGCATTTT. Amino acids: CASSRWDSSRPQHF.

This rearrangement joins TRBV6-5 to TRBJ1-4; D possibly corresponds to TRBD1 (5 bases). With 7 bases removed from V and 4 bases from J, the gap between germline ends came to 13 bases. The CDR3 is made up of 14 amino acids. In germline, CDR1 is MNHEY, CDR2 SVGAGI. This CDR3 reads CASTKTASNEKLFF. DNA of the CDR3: TGTGCCAGCACTAAGACAGCAAGTAATGAAAAACTGTTTTTT.

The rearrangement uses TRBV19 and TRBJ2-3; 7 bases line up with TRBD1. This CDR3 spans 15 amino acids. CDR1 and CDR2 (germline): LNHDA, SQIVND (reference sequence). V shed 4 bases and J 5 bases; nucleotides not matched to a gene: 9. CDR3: CASSTGGISIDTQYF. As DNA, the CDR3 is TGTGCCAGTAGTACAGGGGGTATTAGTATAGATACGCAGTATTTT.

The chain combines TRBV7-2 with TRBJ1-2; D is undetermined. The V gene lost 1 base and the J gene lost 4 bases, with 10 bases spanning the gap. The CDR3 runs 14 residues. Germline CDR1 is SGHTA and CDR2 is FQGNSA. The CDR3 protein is CASSLVEELYGYTF. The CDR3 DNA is TGTGCCAGCAGCTTAGTTGAGGAACTCTATGGCTACACCTTC.

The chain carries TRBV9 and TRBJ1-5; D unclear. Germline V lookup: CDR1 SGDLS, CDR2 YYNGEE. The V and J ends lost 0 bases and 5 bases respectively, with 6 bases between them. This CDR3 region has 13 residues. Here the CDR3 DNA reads TGTGCCAGCAGCGTAGGGACTTATCAGCCCCAGCATTTT. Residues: CASSVGTYQPQHF.

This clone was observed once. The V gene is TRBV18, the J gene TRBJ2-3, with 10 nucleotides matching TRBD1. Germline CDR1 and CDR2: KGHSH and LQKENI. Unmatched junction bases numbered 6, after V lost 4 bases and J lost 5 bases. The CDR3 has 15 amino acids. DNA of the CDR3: TGTGCCAGCTCACAAGACAGGGGGCAGGGAGATACGCAGTATTTT. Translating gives CASSQDRGQGDTQYF.

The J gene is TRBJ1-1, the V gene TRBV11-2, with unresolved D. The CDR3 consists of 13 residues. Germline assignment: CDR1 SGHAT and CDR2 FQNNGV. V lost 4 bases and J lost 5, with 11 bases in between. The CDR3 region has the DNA TGTGCCAGCAGCTGGCGGGGTCGGACTGAAGCTTTCTTT. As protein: CASSWRGRTEAFF.